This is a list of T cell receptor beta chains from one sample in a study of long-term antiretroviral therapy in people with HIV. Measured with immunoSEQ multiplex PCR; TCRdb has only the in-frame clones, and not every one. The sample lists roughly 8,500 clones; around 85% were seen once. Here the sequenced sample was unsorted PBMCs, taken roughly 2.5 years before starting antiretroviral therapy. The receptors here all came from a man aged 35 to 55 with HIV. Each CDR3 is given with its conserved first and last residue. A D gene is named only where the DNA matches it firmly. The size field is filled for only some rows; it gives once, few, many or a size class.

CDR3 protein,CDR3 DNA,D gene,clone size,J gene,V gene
CASSLGGRSPLHF,TGTGCCAGCAGTTTGGGGGGTCGGTCACCCCTCCACTTT,.,.,TRBJ1-6,TRBV27
CASSLDGGFEQYF,TGTGCCAGCAGCTTAGACGGGGGTTTCGAGCAGTACTTC,.,.,TRBJ2-7,TRBV7-2
CASRLQGTNEKLFF,TGTGCCAGCAGACTACAGGGGACTAATGAAAAACTGTTTTTT,TRBD1,.,TRBJ1-4,TRBV2
CASSGGTGEGEQFF,TGTGCCAGCAGTGGTGGGACAGGGGAGGGTGAGCAGTTCTTC,TRBD1,.,TRBJ2-1,TRBV6-4
CSATGTVGNTIYF,TGCAGCGCTACGGGGACAGTCGGAAACACCATATATTTT,TRBD1,.,TRBJ1-3,TRBV29-1
CASSPLLPRDGNTGELFF,TGTGCCAGCAGCCCTCTATTACCCCGGGACGGAAACACCGGGGAGCTGTTTTTT,.,.,TRBJ2-2,TRBV9
CASSQGQGAIHEQFF,TGTGCCAGCTCACAGGGACAGGGGGCGATTCATGAGCAGTTCTTC,TRBD1,.,TRBJ2-1,TRBV18
CASSYSSLASSYEQYF,TGTGCCAGCAGTTACTCGTCCCTAGCTAGCTCCTACGAGCAGTACTTC,.,.,TRBJ2-7,TRBV6-6
CASSQAWVRLSLGLAGGHADTQYF,TGTGCCAGCAGCCAAGCTTGGGTCAGGCTCTCGCTGGGACTAGCGGGGGGGCACGCAGATACGCAGTATTTT,TRBD2,.,TRBJ2-3,TRBV4-2
CASSDTGLYYEQYF,TGTGCCAGCAGTGATACGGGACTCTACTACGAGCAGTACTTC,.,large,TRBJ2-7,TRBV6-1
CASSLLEGRNTGELFF,TGTGCCAGCAGCTTATTGGAGGGGCGGAACACCGGGGAGCTGTTTTTT,.,once,TRBJ2-2,TRBV7-8
CASNPGWGGNTIYF,TGTGCCAGCAATCCAGGGTGGGGAGGAAACACCATATATTTT,.,.,TRBJ1-3,TRBV6-5
CAWSVDRNYGYTF,TGTGCCTGGAGTGTCGACAGAAACTATGGCTACACCTTC,.,.,TRBJ1-2,TRBV30